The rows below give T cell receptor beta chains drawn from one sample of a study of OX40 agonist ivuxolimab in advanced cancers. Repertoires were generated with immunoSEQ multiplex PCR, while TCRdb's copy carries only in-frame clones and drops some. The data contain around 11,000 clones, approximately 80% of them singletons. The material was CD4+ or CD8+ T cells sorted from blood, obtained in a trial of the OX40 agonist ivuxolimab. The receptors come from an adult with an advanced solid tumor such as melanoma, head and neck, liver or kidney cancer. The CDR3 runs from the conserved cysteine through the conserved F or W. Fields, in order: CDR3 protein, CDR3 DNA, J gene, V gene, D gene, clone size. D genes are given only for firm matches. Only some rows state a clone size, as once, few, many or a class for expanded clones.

CDR3 protein: CASSLLGVQYF
CDR3 DNA: TGTGCCAGCAGTTTATTAGGGGTGCAGTACTTC
J gene: TRBJ2-7
V gene: TRBV27
D gene: .
clone size: once

CDR3 protein: CASSEWEGPGYEQYF
CDR3 DNA: TGTGCCAGCAGTGAATGGGAGGGCCCGGGCTACGAGCAGTACTTC
J gene: TRBJ2-7
V gene: TRBV6-1
D gene: TRBD2
clone size: .

CDR3 protein: CASSLHRDEQYF
CDR3 DNA: TGTGCCAGCAGCCTACACCGCGACGAGCAGTACTTC
J gene: TRBJ2-7
V gene: TRBV27
D gene: .
clone size: .

CDR3 protein: CAGRDRGHLDQPQHF
CDR3 DNA: TGCGCCGGACGCGACAGGGGGCATTTGGATCAGCCCCAGCATTTT
J gene: TRBJ1-5
V gene: TRBV10-1
D gene: TRBD1
clone size: .

CDR3 protein: CASTPAGIVYEQYF
CDR3 DNA: TGTGCCAGCACTCCAGCGGGGATCGTCTACGAGCAGTACTTC
J gene: TRBJ2-7
V gene: TRBV28
D gene: TRBD2
clone size: .

CDR3 protein: CASSLLGSTEAFF
CDR3 DNA: TGTGCCAGCAGCTTGTTAGGTAGCACTGAAGCTTTCTTT
J gene: TRBJ1-1
V gene: TRBV5-4
D gene: .
clone size: .

CDR3 protein: CASTPGTGDNSPLHF
CDR3 DNA: TGTGCCAGCACCCCAGGGACAGGGGACAATTCACCCCTCCACTTT
J gene: TRBJ1-6
V gene: TRBV6-1
D gene: TRBD1
clone size: .

CDR3 protein: CASSPPGRGGVGELFF
CDR3 DNA: TGTGCCAGCAGCCCACCCGGACGGGGGGGGGTCGGGGAGCTGTTTTTT
J gene: TRBJ2-2
V gene: TRBV7-8
D gene: TRBD2
clone size: .

CDR3 protein: CASSTHPGQVSYEQYF
CDR3 DNA: TGTGCCAGTAGTACCCATCCGGGACAGGTCTCCTACGAGCAGTACTTC
J gene: TRBJ2-7
V gene: TRBV19
D gene: TRBD1
clone size: .

CDR3 protein: CASSSGGATGELFF
CDR3 DNA: TGTGCCAGCAGTAGCGGGGGGGCCACCGGGGAGCTGTTTTTT
J gene: TRBJ2-2
V gene: TRBV6-4
D gene: TRBD2
clone size: few

CDR3 protein: CASSEAPGQGFEKLFF
CDR3 DNA: TGTGCCAGCAGCGAAGCCCCAGGGCAAGGCTTTGAAAAACTGTTTTTT
J gene: TRBJ1-4
V gene: TRBV6-1
D gene: .
clone size: medium-sized